These 4 T cell receptor beta chains share one sample of origin, sequenced in a study of T cells in Graves' hyperthyroidism and ophthalmopathy. Amplified TCR beta CDR3 regions derived from RNA transcripts. Primed by the HTBI set, a first-round RT-PCR was run on the TCR CDR3. MiXCR, run by TCRdb on the multiplex PCR reads, gives a single entry per CDR3 protein. The sample holds approximately 530,000 distinct CDR3 sequences, roughly 21% seen once. Input material: blood. These receptors all come from a man aged 40-50 years with Graves' ophthalmopathy.

This clonotype was observed at least ten times. The genes are TRBV20-1 and TRBJ2-7, with D hard to call. The germline V gene encodes CDR1 DFQATT and CDR2 SNEGSKA (reference sequence). The CDR3 is 13 amino acids. Trimming stripped 1 base from V and 0 bases from J, with 7 bases between. CDR3 bases: TGCAGTGCTAGAGGAAGCCACTCCTACGAGCAGTACTTC. Protein sequence: CSARGSHSYEQYF.

This clonotype has at least ten counts. The chain employs TRBV28 and TRBJ2-7; the D is unclear. Trimming took 7 bases from V and 3 from J, leaving 10 bases between them. From germline, CDR1 is MDHEN and CDR2 SYDVKM. The CDR3 is 12 amino acids. The DNA of the CDR3 is TGTGCCAGCAAAAAGGACGTCTACGAGCAGTACTTC. Translation: CASKKDVYEQYF.

The chain uses TRBV18 and TRBJ2-6; TRBD1 agrees at 7 bases. V lost 3 bases, J lost 0 bases, and 8 bases stayed unmatched. Looked up from germline, CDR1 is KGHSH and CDR2 is LQKENI. The CDR3 is made up of 18 amino acids. This CDR3 reads CASSPSQGETSGANVLTF. The CDR3 DNA follows: TGTGCCAGCTCACCGTCTCAGGGGGAGACCTCTGGGGCCAACGTCCTGACTTTC.

The J gene is TRBJ1-4, the V gene TRBV10-3; TRBD1 matches at 9 bases. J gave up 8 bases and V 3 bases, and 4 bases lay outside the gene matches. Germline values: CDR1 ENHRY, CDR2 SYGVKD. The CDR3 totals 14 residues. The DNA of the CDR3 is TGTGCCATCAGTGATAACAGGGGGCGCGAAAAACTGTTTTTT. Its protein is CAISDNRGREKLFF.